This TCR beta chain was obtained from a study of T cells in Graves' hyperthyroidism and ophthalmopathy. The study, taken as a whole, reports: The model made its ophthalmopathy prediction, and onset followed a median approximately 7 months later.

Regions amplified from RNA transcripts were the TCR beta CDR3 regions. When the TCR CDR3 underwent first-round RT-PCR, the HTBI primer set was used. TCRdb itself ran the multiplex PCR reads through MiXCR, one entry per CDR3 protein. The sample lists 660,000 or so distinct CDR3 sequences; roughly 20% were seen once. Turning to this clonotype: Its antigen is unidentified.

The germline V gene encodes CDR1 SGDLS and CDR2 YYNGEE. This CDR3 comprises 12 residues. V was shortened by 7 bases and J by 5 bases, with 13 bases between the two germline ends. Sequencing input: blood. The clonotype was recovered from a man aged 25 to 45 with Graves' ophthalmopathy. The chain employs TRBV9 and TRBJ2-7; D call uncertain. This CDR3 reads CASGPTGNEQYF. CDR3 bases: TGTGCCAGCGGGCCGACTGGGAACGAGCAGTACTTC.